The text below deals with one TCR beta chain. The sample holds many counts of this clonotype. Its cognate antigen has yet to be identified. Base qualities are not at hand, and no much larger clone is one base apart. The record originates from a study of identical twins (dated by TCRdb to between 2015 and 2016). About the full investigation: To test whether fetal clonotypes persist, the study used deep sequencing on TCR alpha and beta repertoires from monozygotic twins, unrelated adults of various ages, and cord blood. To rule out contamination, the twin experiments were replicated at different times with different library preparation protocols. Study-wide conclusions, independent of this receptor: Out-of-frame TCR alpha sequences shared between twins showed an excess of low generation-probability sequences compared with coincidental sharing between unrelated individuals. Because the same donors could not be followed over many years, the conclusions relied on cross-sectional statistical analysis. The excess sharing between twins in beta out-of-frame sequences was weaker because fewer shared sequences reduced the signal-to-noise ratio. Out-of-frame TCR alpha sharing in monozygotic twins was systematically underestimated by recombination models, whereas sharing between unrelated individuals was in agreement with the recombination models. Invariant T cells such as MAIT and iNKT could partly confound zero-insertion analyses, although diverse VJ usage argued against such confounding for most clonotypes. Abundant cord blood beta clonotypes carried fewer insertions; young adult naive repertoires showed a weaker similar trend, while memory repertoires showed none.

Library prep was done by 5' RACE. Sequencing was carried out with an Illumina HiSeq 2000. A universal primer binding site was added through template switching, and the final cDNA carried a unique molecular identifier so that TCR cDNA molecules could be counted accurately. Specific primers in the conserved constant-segment region were used to synthesize first-strand cDNA for the TCR alpha and beta chains. Each cDNA library was double barcoded, with a SMART-Mk sample barcode plus Illumina barcodes, to control for contamination. Two successive PCR steps introduced TruSeq adapter sequences along with Illumina sample barcodes. Sequencing of the TCR alpha and beta cDNA libraries was done on the Illumina HiSeq platform using custom primers. Regarding the original processing steps: MiGEC processed the raw reads to extract unique molecular identifiers, while MiXCR was used to determine the CDR3 positions. For each individual, recombination models were inferred using an EM algorithm with the repgenHMM and IGoR tools. The analysis of shared clonotypes was done with the tcR package in R, with sharing normalized by the product of cloneset sizes. Out-of-frame nonproductive sequences were analyzed to study raw recombination free of thymic and clonal selection effects. Using fastp trimming at Q25 and MiXCR clonotype assembly, TCRdb reanalyzed the public sequencing data and kept in-frame beta chains. For every CDR3 protein sequence, its rows merge into one entry that carries the most common genes and DNA. The V and J calls were not made by the authors but by TCRdb's processing. The sample table shows 600,000 to 850,000 distinct CDR3 sequences, and 15% to 20% are seen once. Less than 15% of the sample is in the top ten clones.

Every donor was a healthy Caucasian. Three pairs of female monozygotic twins, all aged about 18 to 29 years, made up the twin cohort. Peripheral blood mononuclear cells were used as the source from which RNA for TCR libraries was isolated. These data were also filed under a second study, of T cells expressing NK-cell markers. As noted in the second study: TCR beta-chain repertoires were profiled in sorted CD3+CD56+NKG2C+, CD3+CD56+NKG2C- and CD3+CD56-NKG2C+ T-cell subsets from about 8 donors. Among the eight sequenced donors, seven were HCMV-seropositive and one was HCMV-seronegative. To restrict sorting to alphabetaTCR-expressing T cells, an anti-gammadeltaTCR antibody was added in several experiments. In six donors, the dominant CD3+CD56+NKG2C+ clonotypes ranked among the top 10 CD8+ clonotypes, making up 1.0-7.0% of CD8+ T cells. Those dominant clonotypes were again the most abundant among CD3+CD56-NKG2C+ cells in a few donors, at about 28.3-60.1%. Whether the expanded NKG2C-expressing T cell clones were specific for HCMV antigens remained unclear. The eight sequenced donors were randomly selected healthy volunteers, three men and five women. To determine HCMV serostatus, a commercial ELISA kit was used to detect HCMV-specific IgG in serum. For six donors, unsorted PBMC were also used to sequence bulk peripheral blood T-cell repertoires. Reads were demultiplexed and grouped by UMI with MIGEC, and clonotypes were assembled and quantified with MiTCR. Only TCR cDNA sequences supported by at least two reads were kept to exclude erroneous sequences. The tcR package was used for downstream repertoire analysis, with clonotypes matched between fractions based on CDR3 nucleotide sequence plus V segment. VDJmatch was used to annotate antigen specificity against VDJdb, with one amino acid substitution allowed in CDR3.

Sequences were obtained from PBMCs. The origin of this receptor is a woman between 18 and 29 years old in good health.

The encoded CDR3 is CASSPRDQPQHF. The DNA is TGTGCCAGCAGTCCCAGGGATCAGCCCCAGCATTTT. In this chain, TRBV6-2 or TRBV6-3 is recombined with TRBJ1-5; TRBD1 is a possible D gene, resting on 5 matching bases. The junction shows trimming of 5 bases on V and 5 bases on J, plus 7 bases between the germline ends. The CDR3 measures 12 amino acids from cysteine to phenylalanine. Solely the CDR3 DNA is kept, with 36 bases framed from the first base. CDR1 and CDR2, per the germline V gene, are MNHEY and SVGEGT.